Detailed here is one T cell receptor beta chain. Its specificity is not known. A second PCR, run for roughly 7 to 11 cycles, used a sample-barcoded 5' primer plus a J-beta primer mix. A template-switch adaptor containing 12 random nucleotides labeled each cDNA molecule. TCRdb reprocessed the 5' RACE reads with MiXCR, giving one entry per CDR3 protein. The table records 1.5 million to 1.8 million distinct CDR3 sequences, approximately 43% of them present only once. This sample was taken from a study of blood T cells in healthy people across ages. General observations from the study: Unknown CMV status may confound age-related changes in expanded clones.

Each sample used at least 7 million PBMCs. Germline CDR1 LGHNA, CDR2 YNFKEQ. V lost 2 bases to trimming and J lost 3 bases; unmatched junction nucleotides: 16. The CDR3 runs 19 residues. The material sequenced was blood. The chain uses TRBV4-2 and TRBJ2-1; 7 bases are shared with TRBD2. The TCR originated in a young woman in good health. The CDR3 is CASSQPRTRQRGLYNEQFF. The CDR3 DNA sequence: TGTGCCAGCAGCCAACCCCGGACTAGGCAAAGGGGCCTCTACAATGAGCAGTTCTTC.